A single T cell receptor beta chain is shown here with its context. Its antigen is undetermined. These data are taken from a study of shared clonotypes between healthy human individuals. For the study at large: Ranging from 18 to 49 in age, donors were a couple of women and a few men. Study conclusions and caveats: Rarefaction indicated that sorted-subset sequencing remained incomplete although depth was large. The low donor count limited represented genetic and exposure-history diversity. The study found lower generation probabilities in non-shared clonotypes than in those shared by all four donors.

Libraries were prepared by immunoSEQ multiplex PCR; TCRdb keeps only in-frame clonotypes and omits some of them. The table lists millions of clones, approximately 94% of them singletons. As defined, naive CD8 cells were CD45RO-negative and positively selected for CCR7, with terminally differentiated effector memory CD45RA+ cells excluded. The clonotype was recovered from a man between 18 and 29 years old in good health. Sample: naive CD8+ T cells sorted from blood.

CDR3 region: CASSLPPVTGAYEQYF. The CDR3 DNA reads as TGTGCCAGCAGCTTACCGCCCGTCACAGGGGCCTACGAGCAGTACTTC. This chain connects TRBV7-9 to TRBJ2-7; the match to TRBD1 covers 7 bases. The CDR3 runs 16 residues. The germline V gene encodes CDR1 SEHNR and CDR2 FQNEAQ (reference sequence). The V and J ends lost 2 bases and 2 bases, in that order; junction bases with no gene match: 9. Filled out from reference TRBV7-9 and TRBJ2-7, the complete variable domain reads DTGVSQNPRHKITKRGQNVTFRCDPISEHNRLYWYRQTLGQGPEFLTYFQNEAQLEKSRLLSDRFSAERPKGSFSTLEIQRTEQGDSAMYLCASSLPPVTGAYEQYFGPGTRLTVT.